What follows are 15 T cell receptor beta chains derived from one specimen sequenced in a study of radiation and T cells in renal cell carcinoma. The protocol was immunoSEQ multiplex PCR, while the TCRdb copy is restricted to in-frame clones and leaves out a portion. Found here are 150,000 or so clones, roughly 90% of them singletons; the top ten hold around 12%. The time point is: baseline pretreatment blood. As for treatment: 15 Gy SBRT to primary tumor, nephrectomy 4 weeks later. The sequencing here drew on blood, taken from a patient whose treatment included radiotherapy and nephrectomy. Every receptor here comes from a woman aged 45-65 years with renal cell carcinoma.

The V and J genes are TRBV9 and TRBJ2-1; 10 bases map to TRBD2. Per germline, CDR1 SGDLS and CDR2 YYNGEE. J was trimmed by 10 bases and V by 3 bases; bases with no gene match: 10. The CDR3 is made up of 15 amino acids. The chain's CDR3 is CASSAIAGGFEEQFF. The CDR3 nucleotides are TGTGCCAGCAGCGCGATAGCGGGGGGATTTGAAGAGCAGTTCTTC.

The CDR3 nucleotides are TGTGCCAGCAGTGAACGGGGGGGCTGGACAGATACGCAGTATTTT. Translation gives CASSERGGWTDTQYF. The chain joins TRBV28 to TRBJ2-3, with 8 bases lining up with TRBD2. The V gene's germline CDR1 is MDHEN and CDR2 SYDVKM. V dropped 5 bases and J dropped 3; count of bases not matched to a gene: 7. This CDR3 contains 15 residues.

V is TRBV6-6 and J is TRBJ2-3; perhaps TRBD2 as D (5 bases). The germline V gene has CDR1 MNHNY and CDR2 SVGAGI (reference sequence). The CDR3 has 15 residues. V was cut by 0 bases and J by 6 bases, with 13 bases left in between. CDR3 nucleotides: TGTGCCAGCAGTTACTCGAGGGCAGGCGGGGATACGCAGTATTTT. Its protein product is CASSYSRAGGDTQYF.

V is TRBV15 and J is TRBJ2-7; 8 bases align to TRBD1. This CDR3 has 15 amino acids. Germline V gene lookup returns CDR1 LNHNV and CDR2 YYDKDF (reference sequence). Unmatched junction bases numbered 8, after V lost 1 base and J lost 6 bases. The CDR3 reads CATSRARGQGSEQYF. DNA of the CDR3: TGTGCCACCAGCAGAGCCCGAGGACAGGGCAGCGAGCAGTACTTC.

This chain links TRBV2 with TRBJ2-7, with D tentatively TRBD1 or TRBD2 (5 bases each). Germline V lookup: CDR1 SNHLY, CDR2 FYNNEI. CDR3 size: 16 residues. V was pared by 4 bases and J by 0 bases, with 16 bases between. The DNA for the CDR3 is TGTGCCAGCAGTGGGGTGACAGTGACTAACTCCTACGAGCAGTACTTC. Translated, it gives CASSGVTVTNSYEQYF.

As concerns this clone: The germline gene is not matched at one end of the junction; a read error may be the cause. This chain uses TRBV7-7 with TRBJ2-5; possibly TRBD2 for D (5 bases). CDR1 is SSHAT, CDR2 FNYEAQ, per germline (reference sequence). The CDR3 runs to 15 residues. The CDR3 spells CASSLAPGVQETQYF. In DNA form, the CDR3 reads TGTGCTAGCAGCTTAGCGCCAGGTGTTCAAGAGACCCAGTACTTC.

The J gene is TRBJ2-3, the V gene TRBV7-2; 8 positions agree with TRBD2. Trimming took 5 bases from V and 3 from J; bases not matched to a gene: 13. The CDR3 consists of 17 residues. CDR1 and CDR2 (germline): SGHTA, FQGNSA. The CDR3 region is CASSLREGGRRTDTQYF. The CDR3 coding sequence is TGTGCCAGCAGCCTTCGGGAGGGGGGGCGGAGGACAGATACGCAGTATTTT.

This sequence joins TRBV19 and TRBJ1-1; D remains unclear. This CDR3 comprises 14 residues. The V and J ends lost 3 bases and 6 bases respectively, with 14 bases between them. CDR1 is LNHDA and CDR2 is SQIVND in the germline V gene (reference sequence). The CDR3 loop is CASSIRRPTPEAFF. The CDR3 nucleotides read TGTGCCAGTAGTATTAGACGGCCAACACCTGAAGCTTTCTTT.

This chain joins TRBV9 and TRBJ1-1, with D possibly being TRBD1 (6 bases). The CDR3 sequence is 14 residues long. Germline V gene lookup returns CDR1 SGDLS and CDR2 YYNGEE. V lost 4 bases to trimming and J lost 6 bases, with 16 bases between them. CDR3 DNA: TGTGCCAGCAGCCCATCGAACAGGGTCTCTGAAGCTTTCTTT. It is translated as CASSPSNRVSEAFF.

The chain couples TRBV9 to TRBJ2-5, with 9 bases that match TRBD1. Per the germline V gene, CDR1 is SGDLS and CDR2 is YYNGEE. This CDR3 is 16 amino acids long. After removal of 2 bases from V and 5 bases from J, the junction contained 10 bases not matched to a gene. The CDR3 coding sequence is TGTGCCAGCAGCGTCACAGGGGGCTTGGAATCGGAGACCCAGTACTTC. The encoded protein is CASSVTGGLESETQYF.

The genes are TRBV7-2 and TRBJ1-1; D is undetermined. Germline CDR1 and CDR2: SGHTA and FQGNSA. This CDR3 is built from 15 residues. V was pared by 1 base and J by 1 base, with 10 bases between. This CDR3 reads CASSLGAGSNTEAFF. CDR3 in DNA: TGTGCCAGCAGCTTAGGGGCGGGGTCGAACACTGAAGCTTTCTTT.

The chain links TRBV7-8 to TRBJ1-4, with D possibly TRBD1 on 6 matching bases. Germline V gives CDR1 SGHVS, CDR2 FQNEAQ. This CDR3 region has 15 residues. With 5 bases removed from V and 8 bases from J, the gap between germline ends came to 18 bases. CDR3 residues: CASSPFGGRREKLFF. CDR3 DNA: TGTGCCAGCAGCCCCTTCGGGGGGCGACGGGAAAAACTGTTTTTT.

The V gene is TRBV5-1, the J gene TRBJ2-2; D is undetermined. Germline V CDR1 and CDR2: SGHRS, YFSETQ. The CDR3 extends over 11 amino acids. V was trimmed by 4 bases and J by 7 bases, leaving 5 bases between them. CDR3 amino acids: CASSLSGELFF. For the CDR3, the DNA is TGCGCCAGCAGCCTTAGCGGGGAGCTGTTTTTT.

This clone occurred a few times. The chain recombines TRBV9 with TRBJ2-2; D not certain. From germline, CDR1 is SGDLS and CDR2 YYNGEE. Trimming removed 0 bases at V and 4 bases at J, with 4 bases between. This CDR3 comprises 13 residues. The CDR3 DNA reads as TGTGCCAGCAGCGTAGACCTCACCGGGGAGCTGTTTTTT. This encodes CASSVDLTGELFF.

This sequence joins TRBV29-1 and TRBJ2-5; TRBD1 aligns across 7 bases. This CDR3 has 13 residues. Germline CDR1 reads SQVTM; CDR2 reads ANQGSEA. Germline trimming cut 7 bases from V and 2 bases from J; bases unmatched to any gene: 7. The CDR3 loop is CSARQGKQETQYF. In DNA, the CDR3 is TGCAGCGCCCGACAGGGAAAACAAGAGACCCAGTACTTC.